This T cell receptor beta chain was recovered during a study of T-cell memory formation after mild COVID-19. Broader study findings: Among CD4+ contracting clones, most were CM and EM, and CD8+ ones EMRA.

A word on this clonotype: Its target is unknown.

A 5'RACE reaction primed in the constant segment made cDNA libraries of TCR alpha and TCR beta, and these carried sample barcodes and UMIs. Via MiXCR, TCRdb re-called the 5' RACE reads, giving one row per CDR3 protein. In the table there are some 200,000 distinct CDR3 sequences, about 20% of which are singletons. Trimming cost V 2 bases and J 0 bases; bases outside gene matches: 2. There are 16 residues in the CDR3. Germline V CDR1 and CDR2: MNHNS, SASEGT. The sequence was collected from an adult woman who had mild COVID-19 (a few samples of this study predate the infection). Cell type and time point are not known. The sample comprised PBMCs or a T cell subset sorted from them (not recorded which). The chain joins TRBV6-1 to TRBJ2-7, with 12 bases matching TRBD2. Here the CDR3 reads CASSETSGRPSYEQYF. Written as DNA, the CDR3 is TGTGCCAGCAGTGAAACTAGCGGGAGGCCCTCCTACGAGCAGTACTTC.